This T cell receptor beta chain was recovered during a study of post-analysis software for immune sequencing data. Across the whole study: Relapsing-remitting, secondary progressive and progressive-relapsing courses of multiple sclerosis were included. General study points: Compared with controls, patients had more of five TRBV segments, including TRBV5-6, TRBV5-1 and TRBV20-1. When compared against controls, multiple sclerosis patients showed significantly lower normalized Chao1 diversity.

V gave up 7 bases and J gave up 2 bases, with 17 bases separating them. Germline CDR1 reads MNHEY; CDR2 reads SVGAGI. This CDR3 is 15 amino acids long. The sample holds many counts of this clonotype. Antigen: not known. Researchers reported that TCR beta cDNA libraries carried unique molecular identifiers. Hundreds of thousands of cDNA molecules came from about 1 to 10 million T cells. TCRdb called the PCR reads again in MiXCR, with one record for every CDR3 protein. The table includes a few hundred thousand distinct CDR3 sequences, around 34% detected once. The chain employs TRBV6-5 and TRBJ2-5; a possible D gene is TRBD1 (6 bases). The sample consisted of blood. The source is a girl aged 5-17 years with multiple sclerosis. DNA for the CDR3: TGTGCCAGCACCCCTGGTCAGGGGATGCAAGAGACCCAGTACTTC. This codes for CASTPGQGMQETQYF.